Listed below are T cell receptor beta chains from one sample, sequenced in a study of Ad26.COV2.S vaccination and SARS-CoV-2 variants. The repertoire was sequenced with immunoSEQ multiplex PCR; TCRdb's copy has only in-frame clones and lacks some. The data contain some 350,000 clones, about 88% of them singletons. The sequencing used peripheral blood, collected in a trial of Ad26.COV2.S vaccine versus placebo. These receptors came from a person between 18 and 65 years old who received the Ad26.COV2.S COVID-19 vaccine or a placebo. Each CDR3 is given with its conserved first and last residue. The order of the fields is D gene, J gene, clone size, V gene, CDR3 protein, CDR3 DNA. D genes are given only for firm matches. A clone size is listed for some rows: how often the clone was seen (once, few, many), or a class if it is expanded.

D gene: TRBD2; J gene: TRBJ2-3; clone size: NA; V gene: TRBV2; CDR3 protein: CASSVLAGGNTDTQYF; CDR3 DNA: TGTGCCAGCAGCGTTCTAGCGGGAGGAAACACAGATACGCAGTATTTT
D gene: NA; J gene: TRBJ1-1; clone size: NA; V gene: TRBV5-1; CDR3 protein: CASSLALGITEAFF; CDR3 DNA: TGCGCCAGCAGCTTGGCACTGGGAATTACTGAAGCTTTCTTT
D gene: TRBD1; J gene: TRBJ2-5; clone size: NA; V gene: TRBV5-4; CDR3 protein: CASSKSQGALAETQYF; CDR3 DNA: TGTGCCAGCAGCAAGTCACAGGGGGCTTTGGCTGAGACCCAGTACTTC
D gene: NA; J gene: TRBJ1-2; clone size: NA; V gene: TRBV10-3; CDR3 protein: CAIRGEPYGYTF; CDR3 DNA: TGTGCCATCAGGGGGGAACCCTATGGCTACACCTTC
D gene: NA; J gene: TRBJ2-2; clone size: once; V gene: TRBV7-2; CDR3 protein: CASTNRYSGELFF; CDR3 DNA: TGTGCCAGCACCAATCGGTATTCCGGGGAGCTGTTTTTT
D gene: NA; J gene: TRBJ2-2; clone size: NA; V gene: TRBV6-5; CDR3 protein: CASKWETGELFF; CDR3 DNA: TGTGCCAGCAAATGGGAGACCGGGGAGCTGTTTTTT
D gene: NA; J gene: TRBJ2-7; clone size: NA; V gene: TRBV10-2; CDR3 protein: CASSESAVGMPYEQYF; CDR3 DNA: TGCGCCAGCAGTGAGTCAGCAGTTGGGATGCCCTACGAGCAGTACTTC
D gene: NA; J gene: TRBJ1-1; clone size: NA; V gene: TRBV29-1; CDR3 protein: CSVEDGGADTEAFF; CDR3 DNA: TGCAGCGTTGAAGATGGAGGGGCAGACACTGAAGCTTTCTTT
D gene: NA; J gene: TRBJ2-6; clone size: NA; V gene: TRBV14; CDR3 protein: CASSHGGTGANVLTF; CDR3 DNA: TGTGCCAGCAGCCATGGGGGGACTGGGGCCAACGTCCTGACTTTC
D gene: NA; J gene: TRBJ1-5; clone size: NA; V gene: TRBV15; CDR3 protein: CATSGSVGNQPQHF; CDR3 DNA: TGTGCCACCAGCGGGTCCGTGGGCAATCAGCCCCAGCATTTT
D gene: NA; J gene: TRBJ2-5; clone size: NA; V gene: TRBV11-2; CDR3 protein: CASSAGRVETQYF; CDR3 DNA: TGTGCCAGCAGCGCCGGCAGGGTCGAGACCCAGTACTTC
D gene: TRBD1; J gene: TRBJ2-7; clone size: NA; V gene: TRBV30; CDR3 protein: CAWRKRGQGQWKQYF; CDR3 DNA: TGTGCCTGGAGAAAAAGGGGGCAAGGGCAATGGAAGCAGTACTTC
D gene: NA; J gene: TRBJ2-7; clone size: NA; V gene: TRBV21-1; CDR3 protein: CASSSGNYEQYF; CDR3 DNA: TGTGCCAGCAGCAGCGGGAACTACGAGCAGTACTTC
D gene: NA; J gene: TRBJ2-3; clone size: NA; V gene: TRBV5-1; CDR3 protein: CASSLGQLTDTQYF; CDR3 DNA: TGCGCCAGCAGCTTGGGCCAGCTCACAGATACGCAGTATTTT
D gene: NA; J gene: TRBJ1-2; clone size: NA; V gene: TRBV6-5; CDR3 protein: CASSYEGGHYGYTF; CDR3 DNA: TGTGCCAGCAGTTACGAGGGCGGCCACTATGGCTACACCTTC
D gene: TRBD1; J gene: TRBJ2-2; clone size: NA; V gene: TRBV3-1/TRBV3-2; CDR3 protein: CASSPLGQQDTGELFF; CDR3 DNA: TGTGCCAGCAGCCCCCTGGGACAGCAAGACACCGGGGAGCTGTTTTTT
D gene: TRBD1; J gene: TRBJ1-5; clone size: few; V gene: TRBV11-1; CDR3 protein: CASSPRGQGQPQHF; CDR3 DNA: TGTGCCAGCAGCCCCAGGGGGCAAGGGCAGCCCCAGCATTTT
D gene: NA; J gene: TRBJ2-1; clone size: NA; V gene: TRBV29-1; CDR3 protein: CSVEGNIGSYNEQFF; CDR3 DNA: TGCAGCGTTGAAGGTAACATTGGCTCCTACAATGAGCAGTTCTTC
D gene: TRBD2; J gene: TRBJ2-1; clone size: NA; V gene: TRBV5-1; CDR3 protein: CASSLAGGQFF; CDR3 DNA: TGCGCCAGCAGCTTGGCGGGGGGGCAGTTCTTC
D gene: TRBD2; J gene: TRBJ2-3; clone size: NA; V gene: TRBV11-2; CDR3 protein: CASSFGGRAGTDTQYF; CDR3 DNA: TGTGCCAGCAGCTTCGGCGGGAGGGCTGGCACAGATACGCAGTATTTT
D gene: NA; J gene: TRBJ1-1; clone size: NA; V gene: TRBV7-2; CDR3 protein: CASSLTGPNTEAFF; CDR3 DNA: TGTGCCAGCAGCTTAACAGGGCCGAACACTGAAGCTTTCTTT
D gene: TRBD1; J gene: TRBJ1-5; clone size: NA; V gene: TRBV2; CDR3 protein: CASRDTGATDQPQHF; CDR3 DNA: TGTGCCAGCAGAGATACAGGGGCCACAGATCAGCCCCAGCATTTT
D gene: NA; J gene: TRBJ2-3; clone size: NA; V gene: TRBV9; CDR3 protein: CASSVAGVGEADTQYF; CDR3 DNA: TGTGCCAGCAGCGTAGCTGGCGTGGGGGAGGCAGATACGCAGTATTTT
D gene: TRBD1; J gene: TRBJ2-7; clone size: NA; V gene: TRBV9; CDR3 protein: CASSATGTGVYEQYF; CDR3 DNA: TGTGCCAGCAGCGCAACCGGGACAGGGGTGTACGAGCAGTACTTC
D gene: TRBD1; J gene: TRBJ2-2; clone size: NA; V gene: TRBV9; CDR3 protein: CASSRTGGSGGELFF; CDR3 DNA: TGTGCCAGCAGTCGGACAGGGGGCTCGGGCGGGGAGCTGTTTTTT
D gene: NA; J gene: TRBJ2-2; clone size: once; V gene: TRBV28; CDR3 protein: CASSFDGGIGELFF; CDR3 DNA: TGTGCCAGCAGTTTCGACGGGGGTATCGGGGAGCTGTTTTTT
D gene: TRBD1; J gene: TRBJ1-5; clone size: NA; V gene: TRBV28; CDR3 protein: CASSEGDRGGNQPQHF; CDR3 DNA: TGTGCCAGCAGTGAGGGGGACAGGGGAGGCAATCAGCCCCAGCATTTT
D gene: TRBD1; J gene: TRBJ2-1; clone size: NA; V gene: TRBV28; CDR3 protein: CASSPGTGSYNEQFF; CDR3 DNA: TGTGCCAGCAGTCCCGGGACAGGGTCTTACAATGAGCAGTTCTTC
D gene: NA; J gene: TRBJ2-3; clone size: once; V gene: TRBV5-1; CDR3 protein: CASSFWGLDTDTQYF; CDR3 DNA: TGCGCCAGCAGCTTTTGGGGGTTGGACACAGATACGCAGTATTTT
D gene: TRBD2; J gene: TRBJ2-7; clone size: NA; V gene: TRBV5-1; CDR3 protein: CASSHGLAGHEQYF; CDR3 DNA: TGCGCCAGCAGCCACGGACTAGCGGGGCACGAGCAGTACTTC
D gene: NA; J gene: TRBJ1-6; clone size: NA; V gene: TRBV6-5; CDR3 protein: CASGKGYNSPLHF; CDR3 DNA: TGTGCCAGCGGGAAGGGCTATAATTCACCCCTCCACTTT
D gene: NA; J gene: TRBJ1-5; clone size: NA; V gene: TRBV11-2; CDR3 protein: CASSFPLVGGLRYNQPQHF; CDR3 DNA: TGTGCCAGCAGCTTCCCCTTAGTCGGGGGGCTGAGATACAATCAGCCCCAGCATTTT
D gene: NA; J gene: TRBJ1-4; clone size: once; V gene: TRBV2; CDR3 protein: CASSSQGPFATNEKLFF; CDR3 DNA: TGTGCCAGCAGTTCCCAAGGCCCGTTTGCAACTAATGAAAAACTGTTTTTT
D gene: NA; J gene: TRBJ2-1; clone size: NA; V gene: TRBV4-3; CDR3 protein: CASSQDSSVDEQFF; CDR3 DNA: TGCGCCAGCAGCCAAGATTCTAGCGTCGATGAGCAGTTCTTC
D gene: TRBD1; J gene: TRBJ1-6; clone size: NA; V gene: TRBV3-1/TRBV3-2; CDR3 protein: CASSPGQTNSPLHF; CDR3 DNA: TGTGCCAGCAGCCCGGGACAGACTAATTCACCCCTCCACTTT
D gene: NA; J gene: TRBJ2-7; clone size: NA; V gene: TRBV13; CDR3 protein: CASSTSPPGPYEQYF; CDR3 DNA: TGTGCCAGCAGCACGTCCCCGCCAGGGCCCTACGAGCAGTACTTC